This T cell receptor beta chain was identified during a study of OX40 agonist ivuxolimab in advanced cancers. Sequencing was performed with immunoSEQ multiplex PCR; in TCRdb, only in-frame clones are kept and a portion is missing. The profile shows tens of thousands of clones, around 80% of them singletons. The investigators sampled blood at baseline, at cycle 4 day 1, and at cycle 7 day 1. The CDR3 runs to 14 residues. V was pared by 4 bases and J by 0 bases, with 9 bases between. In germline, CDR1 is SGHNT, CDR2 YYREEE (reference sequence). The chain couples TRBV5-4 to TRBJ2-3; D is ambiguous. Source: CD4+ or CD8+ T cells sorted from blood, taken in a trial of the OX40 agonist ivuxolimab. The sequence was obtained from an adult with an advanced solid tumor such as melanoma, head and neck, liver or kidney cancer. CDR3 amino acids: CASSLFGSTDTQYF. In DNA form, the CDR3 reads TGTGCCAGCAGCCTGTTCGGGAGCACAGATACGCAGTATTTT.